Below, 17 T cell receptor beta chains from the same sample are listed, as sequenced in a study of blood T cell repertoires in COVID-19. Sequencing used immunoSEQ multiplex PCR; TCRdb keeps in-frame clones, though not all of them. Of around 200,000 clones listed, around three quarters are singletons. The sample taken for sequencing was peripheral blood. The receptors here all came from a woman in her seventies with acute or convalescent COVID-19.

Remarks on this clone: Different DNA sequences within this sample yield the same CDR3. V and J are TRBV28 and TRBJ2-6; D is unresolved. The CDR3 spans 16 residues. V lost 2 bases to trimming and J lost 0 bases, with 8 bases between them. Germline V gives CDR1 MDHEN, CDR2 SYDVKM. The CDR3 spells CASSLGGSSGANVLTF. In DNA form, the CDR3 reads TGTGCCAGCAGTTTAGGTGGCAGCTCTGGGGCCAACGTCCTGACTTTC. The full variable domain, its missing parts supplied by reference TRBV28 and TRBJ2-6, is DVKVTQSSRYLVKRTGEKVFLECVQDMDHENMFWYRQDPGLGLRLIYFSYDVKMKEKGDIPEGYSVSREKKERFSLILESASTNQTSMYLCASSLGGSSGANVLTFGAGSRLTVL.

V usage is TRBV6-5 and J usage is TRBJ2-7; 7 bases line up with TRBD1. Germline V gene sequence: CDR1 MNHEY, CDR2 SVGAGI. Trimming removed 0 bases from V and 3 bases from J; junction bases left unmatched: 5. The CDR3 is 15 residues long. In nucleotides, the CDR3 is TGTGCCAGCAGTTACTCGAACAGGGGTCTCTACGAGCAGTACTTC. It encodes CASSYSNRGLYEQYF.

This clone came up a few times. V is TRBV3-1 (or the pseudogene TRBV3-2) and J is TRBJ2-1; perhaps TRBD2 as D (6 bases). Germline V gene sequence: CDR1 LGHDT, CDR2 YNNKEL (reference sequence). The CDR3 runs to 16 residues. V lost 3 bases and J lost 4, with 16 bases in between. The CDR3 loop is CASSQYGAGRYNEQFF. Here the CDR3 DNA reads TGTGCCAGCAGCCAGTATGGGGCGGGACGATACAATGAGCAGTTCTTC.

CDR3 residues: CASRRGQEDTQYF. CDR3 in DNA: TGCGCCAGCAGAAGGGGCCAGGAAGATACGCAGTATTTT. The V gene is TRBV5-1, the J gene TRBJ2-3; D perhaps matches TRBD1 (5 bases). Germline V CDR1 and CDR2: SGHRS, YFSETQ. Trimming pared 5 bases from V and 5 bases from J, leaving 12 bases between. This CDR3 has 13 residues.

The genes are TRBV7-2 and TRBJ2-2; TRBD2 aligns across 11 bases. Germline CDR1 and CDR2: SGHTA and FQGNSA. This CDR3 region has 16 residues. Trimming cost V 5 bases and J 5 bases; bases outside gene matches: 7. The CDR3 is CASSPRLAGLTGELFF. CDR3 in DNA: TGTGCCAGCAGCCCTAGACTAGCGGGACTGACCGGGGAGCTGTTTTTT.

This clone was seen just once. The chain has TRBV29-1 and TRBJ1-2, with a tentative D call TRBD1 (5 bases). CDR3 length equals 13 residues. Trimming took 4 bases from V and 8 from J, leaving 17 bases between them. Looked up from germline, CDR1 is SQVTM and CDR2 is ANQGSEA. This chain's CDR3 is CSVASSGVGGYTF. The CDR3 DNA sequence: TGCAGCGTTGCATCCTCGGGGGTAGGCGGCTACACCTTC.

With respect to this clone: Since a much larger clone is just one base distant, this may be a read error. The chain uses TRBV2 and TRBJ1-2, with 8 bases that match TRBD1. CDR3 length: 13 amino acids. Germline V gene lookup returns CDR1 SNHLY and CDR2 FYNNEI. V shed 5 bases, J shed 3 bases, and the junction held 2 bases outside the gene matches. The CDR3 coding sequence is TGTGCCAGCAGTTCGGACAGGGACTATGGCTACACCTTC. It is translated as CASSSDRDYGYTF.

The rearrangement uses TRBV29-1 and TRBJ2-1; D ambiguous. Per the germline V gene, CDR1 is SQVTM and CDR2 is ANQGSEA. The ends were cut back, 5 bases at V and 2 bases at J, with 10 bases in the middle. The CDR3 extends over 13 amino acids. The CDR3 bases are TGCAGCGTTCAAACGGAGACCTACAATGAGCAGTTCTTC. Its translation: CSVQTETYNEQFF.

This chain connects TRBV7-9 to TRBJ1-5; D unresolved. V was cut by 8 bases and J by 1 base, with 9 bases left in between. The V gene's germline CDR1 is SEHNR and CDR2 FQNEAQ (reference sequence). The CDR3 contains 13 residues. The CDR3: CASESSSNQPQHF. DNA of the CDR3: TGTGCCAGCGAGAGTTCGAGCAATCAGCCCCAGCATTTT.

This clone was seen once. The V gene is TRBV30, the J gene TRBJ2-5; 12 nucleotides align to TRBD2. This CDR3 is built from 15 residues. Germline V gene sequence: CDR1 GTSNPN, CDR2 SVGIG (reference sequence). J lost 5 bases, V lost 0 bases, and 4 bases had no gene match. CDR3 bases: TGTGCCTGGAGTGTAGGACTAGCGGGATTGGAGACCCAGTACTTC. It encodes CAWSVGLAGLETQYF.

The chain employs TRBV27 and TRBJ2-1; TRBD2 aligns across 8 bases. With V trimmed by 6 bases and J by 0 bases, 4 bases remained unmatched. Per germline, CDR1 MNHEY and CDR2 SMNVEV (reference sequence). The CDR3 is made up of 15 amino acids. The CDR3 region is CASRLSGNSYNEQFF. DNA of the CDR3: TGTGCCAGCAGGCTTAGCGGGAACTCCTACAATGAGCAGTTCTTC.

V gene TRBV9 combines with J gene TRBJ2-5, with a weak D call TRBD2 (5 bases). Germline CDR1 reads SGDLS; CDR2 reads YYNGEE. V was shortened by 4 bases and J by 0 bases, with 7 bases between the two germline ends. The CDR3 has 13 residues. This CDR3 is CASSRADQETQYF. CDR3 coding DNA: TGTGCCAGCAGCAGAGCGGACCAAGAGACCCAGTACTTC.

The rearrangement links TRBV6-5 to TRBJ2-7; TRBD1 aligns across 11 bases. Trimming at V came to 6 bases and at J to 3 bases, leaving 7 bases not matched to a gene. The CDR3 spans 15 residues. CDR1 is MNHEY, CDR2 SVGAGI, per germline. This chain's CDR3 is CASRPPGTGGYEQYF. As DNA, the CDR3 is TGTGCCAGCAGGCCACCCGGGACAGGGGGCTACGAGCAGTACTTC.

This chain joins TRBV5-1 and TRBJ2-5, with TRBD2 matching 11 bases. V was clipped by 4 bases and J by 2 bases; unmatched bases: 7. This CDR3 contains 16 residues. Germline assignment: CDR1 SGHRS and CDR2 YFSETQ. The CDR3 spells CASSRGTSGEQETQYF. The CDR3, as DNA: TGCGCCAGCAGCCGCGGGACTAGCGGTGAACAAGAGACCCAGTACTTC. Based on the CDR3 plus reference TRBV5-1 and TRBJ2-5, the full variable domain is KAGVTQTPRYLIKTRGQQVTLSCSPISGHRSVSWYQQTPGQGLQFLFEYFSETQRNKGNFPGRFSGRQFSNSRSEMNVSTLELGDSALYLCASSRGTSGEQETQYFGPGTRLLVL.

V and J are TRBV5-4 and TRBJ2-1; 9 bases are a match to TRBD2. The trim removed 7 bases at V and 4 bases at J, leaving 6 bases unmatched. The germline gives CDR1 SGHNT, CDR2 YYREEE (reference sequence). The CDR3 is 14 residues long. The CDR3 sequence: CASSSGETYNEQFF. In DNA form, the CDR3 reads TGTGCCAGCTCTAGCGGGGAGACTTACAATGAGCAGTTCTTC.

This CDR3 is CASSQASGGVQFF. CDR3 coding DNA: TGTGCCAGCAGCCAGGCTAGCGGTGGTGTGCAGTTCTTC. The chain uses TRBV3-1 (or the pseudogene TRBV3-2) and TRBJ2-1; 7 bases line up with TRBD2. CDR1 is LGHDT and CDR2 is YNNKEL in the germline V gene (reference sequence). The CDR3 has 13 amino acids. V trimming: 3 bases; J trimming: 12 bases; junction bases outside the gene matches: 8.

The rearrangement joins TRBV14 to TRBJ2-2, with TRBD1 matching over 8 bases. The J segment lost 1 base and the V segment lost 3 bases, leaving 4 bases of the junction unmatched. Germline CDR1 SGHDN, CDR2 FVKESK. There are 16 residues in the CDR3. DNA of the CDR3: TGTGCCAGCAGCCAGGTCGGACAGGGGAACACCGGGGAGCTGTTTTTT. The encoded protein is CASSQVGQGNTGELFF.